These 30 T cell receptor beta chains came from one sample sequenced in a study of blood T cell repertoires in COVID-19. TCRdb's copy holds only in-frame clones and misses some; the assay was immunoSEQ multiplex PCR. The table records approximately 200,000 clones, less than 80% of them present only once. Sequencing used peripheral blood. The receptors were sampled from a woman in her fifties or sixties with acute or convalescent COVID-19.

J is TRBJ2-7 and V is TRBV6-2 or TRBV6-3, with D perhaps TRBD2 (5 bases). The germline CDR1 and CDR2 sequences are MNHEY and SVGEGT. This CDR3 is built from 13 residues. V was shortened by 1 base and J by 2 bases, with 6 bases between the two germline ends. The CDR3 region is CASSYFGAYEQYF. As DNA, the CDR3 is TGTGCCAGCAGTTACTTCGGGGCCTACGAGCAGTACTTC.

The rearrangement joins TRBV5-1 to TRBJ2-7, with 7 bases that match TRBD2. Trimming removed 0 bases from V and 3 bases from J; junction bases left unmatched: 6. CDR1 and CDR2 (germline): SGHRS, YFSETQ. CDR3 size: 15 residues. CDR3 in amino acids: CASSLAGGGVYEQYF. The CDR3 DNA reads TGCGCCAGCAGCTTGGCGGGCGGGGGTGTCTACGAGCAGTACTTC.

This rearrangement joins TRBV29-1 to TRBJ2-5; D remains ambiguous. Looked up from germline, CDR1 is SQVTM and CDR2 is ANQGSEA. Trimming removed 4 bases at V and 5 bases at J, with 11 bases between. The CDR3 length is 12 residues. The CDR3 is CSVGPTQETQYF. For the CDR3, the DNA is TGCAGCGTTGGCCCCACCCAGGAGACCCAGTACTTC. Based on the CDR3 plus reference TRBV29-1 and TRBJ2-5, the full variable domain is SAVISQKPSRDICQRGTSLTIQCQVDSQVTMMFWYRQQPGQSLTLIATANQGSEATYESGFVIDKFPISRPNLTFSTLTVSNMSPEDSSIYLCSVGPTQETQYFGPGTRLLVL.

The gene calls are TRBV9 and TRBJ2-2, with D unresolved. CDR1 is SGDLS and CDR2 is YYNGEE in the germline V gene. The CDR3 extends over 15 amino acids. V was cut by 4 bases and J by 7 bases, with 17 bases left in between. The CDR3 is CASSPRAFTGGELFF. The CDR3 region has the DNA TGTGCCAGCAGCCCCCGAGCATTCACGGGCGGGGAGCTGTTTTTT.

The chain recombines TRBV25-1 with TRBJ2-1; D perhaps matches TRBD2 (5 bases). Trimming shortened V by 2 bases and J by 8 bases, and 16 bases separated the two germline ends. Germline CDR1 is MGHDK and CDR2 is SYGVNS. The CDR3 has 15 residues. The CDR3 spells CASSEPARGGDEQFF. The CDR3 DNA sequence: TGTGCCAGCAGTGAACCCGCCCGGGGTGGAGATGAGCAGTTCTTC.

This clone was recorded at least ten times. The chain couples TRBV6-6 to TRBJ2-7; 7 nucleotides match TRBD1. CDR3 size: 18 residues. With 5 bases clipped from V and 4 bases from J, the junction kept 20 bases outside the gene matches. CDR1 and CDR2 from the germline V gene are MNHNY and SVGAGI (reference sequence). DNA of the CDR3: TGTGCCAGCAGTCACCTAGCAGGCTCGGGACAGAAACCTTACGAGCAGTACTTC. It is translated as CASSHLAGSGQKPYEQYF.

This chain uses TRBV19 with TRBJ2-1, with TRBD2 identical over 7 bases. The V gene end was trimmed by 1 base and the J gene end by 4 bases; junction bases not matched to a gene: 1. This CDR3 comprises 14 residues. In germline, CDR1 is LNHDA, CDR2 SQIVND (reference sequence). As DNA, the CDR3 is TGTGCCAGTAGTATAGCTAGCGGATACAATGAGCAGTTCTTC. It specifies CASSIASGYNEQFF. The whole variable domain, filled in from reference TRBV19 and TRBJ2-1, reads DGGITQSPKYLFRKEGQNVTLSCEQNLNHDAMYWYRQDPGQGLRLIYYSQIVNDFQKGDIAEGYSVSREKKESFPLTVTSAQKNPTAFYLCASSIASGYNEQFFGPGTRLTVL.

The rearrangement uses TRBV19 and TRBJ2-7, with 9 bases identical to TRBD2. The germline gives CDR1 LNHDA, CDR2 SQIVND (reference sequence). The V and J ends lost 4 bases and 3 bases, in that order; junction bases with no gene match: 13. The CDR3 length is 17 residues. The chain's CDR3 is CASSRVASGVVGYEQYF. In DNA, the CDR3 is TGTGCCAGTAGTAGGGTGGCTAGCGGGGTCGTTGGCTACGAGCAGTACTTC.

V usage is TRBV28 and J usage is TRBJ2-1, with a possible D match to TRBD1 (5 bases). The CDR3 covers 16 residues. V gave up 4 bases and J gave up 4 bases, with 17 bases separating them. Germline V CDR1 and CDR2: MDHEN, SYDVKM. This CDR3 is CASSSLRSGIYNEQFF. CDR3 nucleotides: TGTGCCAGCAGTTCCCTCAGGTCAGGGATTTACAATGAGCAGTTCTTC.

The chain employs TRBV7-2 and TRBJ2-4, with D possibly being TRBD1 (6 bases). The CDR3 totals 15 residues. V lost 2 bases and J 2 bases, leaving 10 bases between the germline ends. Germline CDR1 is SGHTA and CDR2 is FQGNSA. The CDR3 coding sequence is TGTGCCAGCAGCTTATTACAGGGTTCCAAAAACATTCAGTACTTC. Encoded protein: CASSLLQGSKNIQYF.

The V call is TRBV23-1, the J call TRBJ2-1, with 10 bases matching TRBD1. TRBV23-1 is noted as an ORF with a role that remains uncertain. The CDR3 has 16 residues. The ends lost 2 bases at V and 2 bases at J; junction bases unmatched: 3. CDR3 bases: TGCGCCAGCAGTCAAGGCGACAGGGGGCCCTACAATGAGCAGTTCTTC. It translates to CASSQGDRGPYNEQFF.

J is TRBJ2-3 and V is TRBV30; D remains ambiguous. In germline, CDR1 is GTSNPN, CDR2 SVGIG (reference sequence). The CDR3 consists of 12 residues. V lost 1 base to trimming and J lost 3 bases, with 5 bases between them. CDR3 nucleotides: TGTGCCTGGAGTGCCAAAACAGATACGCAGTATTTT. This translates into CAWSAKTDTQYF.

This chain joins TRBV18 and TRBJ2-7, with TRBD1 matching over 10 bases. Trimming took 6 bases from V and 3 from J; bases not matched to a gene: 5. The CDR3 contains 14 residues. Germline V gene sequence: CDR1 KGHSH, CDR2 LQKENI. CDR3 sequence: CASSQGTGVYEQYF. CDR3 bases: TGTGCCAGCTCCCAGGGGACAGGGGTCTACGAGCAGTACTTC.

The V gene is TRBV21-1, the J gene TRBJ2-6; whether TRBD2, the table's D call, matches the DNA was not checked. TRBV21-1 is shown as a pseudogene. The CDR3 is 19 residues long. CDR3 region: CASSKWPERANAGANVLTF. DNA of the CDR3: TGTGCCAGCAGCAAATGGCCAGAGAGGGCTAATGCTGGGGCCAACGTCCTGACTTTC.

J is TRBJ2-7 and V is TRBV20-1; no definite D call. V gave up 3 bases and J gave up 2 bases, with 14 bases separating them. CDR1 DFQATT and CDR2 SNEGSKA come from the germline V gene (reference sequence). This CDR3 contains 14 residues. The CDR3, as DNA: TGCAGTGCTAGTTCAACCTTACAAACCTACGAGCAGTACTTC. Translated, it gives CSASSTLQTYEQYF.

This sequence joins TRBV7-2 and TRBJ2-7; 9 positions match TRBD2. The trim removed 5 bases at V and 7 bases at J, leaving 6 bases unmatched. The CDR3 loop spans 13 amino acids. From germline, CDR1 is SGHTA and CDR2 FQGNSA. CDR3 nucleotides: TGTGCCAGCAGCGGCCTAAGCGGGGGGGAGCAGTACTTC. It yields the protein CASSGLSGGEQYF. The whole variable domain, remainder taken from reference TRBV7-2 and TRBJ2-7, is GAGVSQSPSNKVTEKGKDVELRCDPISGHTALYWYRQSLGQGLEFLIYFQGNSAPDKSGLPSDRFSAERTGGSVSTLTIQRTQQEDSAVYLCASSGLSGGEQYFGPGTRLTVT.

This clone has only one observation. The chain has TRBV28 and TRBJ2-7; TRBD1 agrees at 10 bases. Germline CDR1 and CDR2: MDHEN and SYDVKM. There are 15 residues in the CDR3. The trim removed 6 bases at V and 5 bases at J, leaving 10 bases unmatched. This CDR3 is CASSPGGTGAHEQYF. CDR3 bases: TGTGCCAGCAGCCCCGGGGGGACAGGGGCCCACGAGCAGTACTTC.

The chain has TRBV4-1 and TRBJ2-7, with TRBD2 as a possible D gene (6 bases). Per germline, CDR1 MGHRA and CDR2 YSYEKL. The ends were cut back, 1 base at V and 3 bases at J, with 13 bases in the middle. CDR3 length equals 15 residues. CDR3 region: CASSQGTGLGYEQYF. CDR3 sequence (DNA): TGCGCCAGCAGCCAAGGGACGGGACTGGGCTACGAGCAGTACTTC.

The V and J genes are TRBV5-8 and TRBJ1-2; the D gene is possibly TRBD1 (5 bases). V was pared by 0 bases and J by 8 bases, with 8 bases between. CDR3 length: 12 residues. Germline CDR1 is SGHTS and CDR2 is YDEGEE. The CDR3 coding sequence is TGTGCCAGCAGCTTGGGCCAGGGCGGCTACACCTTC. It codes for CASSLGQGGYTF.

The chain recombines TRBV7-2 with TRBJ1-5; D is undetermined. The V end lost 5 bases, the J end lost 0 bases, and 17 bases lay between the germline ends. The V gene's germline CDR1 is SGHTA and CDR2 FQGNSA. The CDR3 length is 17 residues. CDR3 protein: CASSLLPGVLSNQPQHF. DNA for the CDR3: TGTGCCAGCAGCCTCCTCCCGGGAGTACTTAGCAATCAGCCCCAGCATTTT.

The chain employs TRBV5-5 and TRBJ1-2; D ambiguous. The ends were cut back, 0 bases at V and 3 bases at J, with 9 bases in the middle. CDR3 length: 14 amino acids. Germline V lookup: CDR1 SGHKS, CDR2 YYEKEE (reference sequence). The CDR3 protein is CASSLEPVYYGYTF. The CDR3 region has the DNA TGTGCCAGCAGCTTGGAACCGGTCTACTATGGCTACACCTTC.

The rearrangement links TRBV7-6 to TRBJ2-2; D remains unclear. Germline V CDR1 and CDR2: SGHVS, FNYEAQ. Trimming pared 5 bases from V and 7 bases from J, leaving 14 bases between. This CDR3 is 14 amino acids long. The CDR3 here is CASSPFEVDGELFF. The CDR3 nucleotides read TGTGCCAGCAGCCCCTTTGAGGTAGACGGGGAGCTGTTTTTT.

This clone has just a few counts. This chain links TRBV18 with TRBJ1-2, with 7 bases identical to TRBD1. The length of the CDR3 is 19 residues. The germline V gene has CDR1 KGHSH and CDR2 LQKENI. The V segment lost 1 base and the J segment 0 bases; nucleotides outside the gene matches: 14. DNA for the CDR3: TGTGCCAGCTCACCACGGCTCGGCGGGACAGAGAATACTAACTATGGCTACACCTTC. Protein: CASSPRLGGTENTNYGYTF.

J is TRBJ2-1 and V is TRBV5-1, with a tentative D call TRBD2 (6 bases). V gave up 5 bases and J gave up 9 bases, with 12 bases separating them. Germline V gives CDR1 SGHRS, CDR2 YFSETQ. This CDR3 is built from 12 residues. The CDR3 region is CASRAGGIEQFF. The CDR3 DNA follows: TGCGCCAGCAGGGCAGGCGGGATTGAGCAGTTCTTC.

The chain carries TRBV24-1 and TRBJ2-1, with D possibly being TRBD1 (5 bases). Trimming cost V 6 bases and J 0 bases, with 11 bases left between them. The germline CDR1 and CDR2 sequences are KGHDR and SFDVKD. The length of the CDR3 is 15 residues. This CDR3 is CATSMTAGSYNEQFF. The CDR3 DNA follows: TGTGCCACCAGTATGACAGCAGGCTCCTACAATGAGCAGTTCTTC.

This rearrangement joins TRBV12-3 or TRBV12-4 to TRBJ2-1; D unresolved. V lost 0 bases and J 13 bases, leaving 10 bases between the germline ends. The CDR3 runs to 12 residues. The CDR3 is CASSLARRAQFF. In nucleotides, the CDR3 is TGTGCCAGCAGTTTAGCGAGAAGAGCTCAGTTCTTC.

This clone has a handful of counts. J is TRBJ1-4 and V is TRBV5-4; D gene ambiguous. CDR1 and CDR2 from the germline V gene are SGHNT and YYREEE (reference sequence). The V end lost 2 bases, the J end lost 6 bases, and 14 bases lay between the germline ends. CDR3 length: 15 residues. CDR3 in amino acids: CASSLTFGADEKLFF. In DNA, the CDR3 is TGTGCCAGCAGCTTAACATTTGGTGCGGATGAAAAACTGTTTTTT.

V is TRBV28 and J is TRBJ1-5, with D possibly matching TRBD1 (6 bases). Germline V gene sequence: CDR1 MDHEN, CDR2 SYDVKM. The CDR3 loop spans 17 amino acids. V shed 5 bases and J shed 0 bases, with 17 bases lying between them. CDR3 nucleotides: TGTGCCAGCAGTCTCGGGCAACAGGGCTATAGCAATCAGCCCCAGCATTTT. Protein product: CASSLGQQGYSNQPQHF. The entire variable domain, with the rest obtained from reference TRBV28 and TRBJ1-5, is as follows: DVKVTQSSRYLVKRTGEKVFLECVQDMDHENMFWYRQDPGLGLRLIYFSYDVKMKEKGDIPEGYSVSREKKERFSLILESASTNQTSMYLCASSLGQQGYSNQPQHFGDGTRLSIL.

V usage is TRBV15 and J usage is TRBJ1-5; D unresolved. Germline V gives CDR1 LNHNV, CDR2 YYDKDF (reference sequence). V was cut by 5 bases and J by 0 bases, with 8 bases left in between. This CDR3 contains 14 residues. CDR3 sequence reads: CATSSRLSNQPQHF. The CDR3 DNA reads as TGTGCCACCAGCTCCAGGCTTAGCAATCAGCCCCAGCATTTT.

The chain couples TRBV7-2 to TRBJ1-1; TRBD1 agrees at 8 bases. With 1 base clipped from V and 1 base from J, the junction kept 5 bases outside the gene matches. In germline, CDR1 is SGHTA, CDR2 FQGNSA. The CDR3 is made up of 16 amino acids. The CDR3 reads CASSLGRQGWNTEAFF. CDR3 in DNA: TGTGCCAGCAGCTTAGGGCGACAGGGGTGGAACACTGAAGCTTTCTTT.